These 21 T cell receptor beta chains came from one sample sequenced in a study of HIV-infected patients and healthy controls. TCRdb called the 5' RACE reads again in MiXCR, with one record for every CDR3 protein. The data contain roughly 18,000 distinct CDR3 sequences, about 17% of them seen just once; the ten biggest clones take up around 22%. Material for sequencing was CD8+ T cells from blood. These receptors originate from a human donor in good health.

This clonotype was counted between two and nine times. The chain couples TRBV29-1 to TRBJ2-3; 9 nucleotides match TRBD2. CDR3 size: 17 residues. CDR1 and CDR2 from the germline V gene are SQVTM and ANQGSEA. The V segment lost 4 bases and the J segment 3 bases; nucleotides outside the gene matches: 14. The CDR3 protein is CSVGQRGAGGLTDTQYF. The CDR3 DNA reads as TGCAGCGTTGGGCAGCGGGGGGCGGGTGGTCTGACAGATACGCAGTATTTT.

The J gene is TRBJ2-2, the V gene TRBV4-3; 12 bases match TRBD2. Germline assignment: CDR1 LGHNA and CDR2 YSLEER. Unmatched junction bases numbered 8, after V lost 0 bases and J lost 0 bases. The CDR3 has 20 amino acids. CDR3 DNA sequence: TGCGCCAGCAGCCAAGAGGGAGTGACTAGCGGGGGACCGAACACCGGGGAGCTGTTTTTT. Amino acid sequence: CASSQEGVTSGGPNTGELFF.

This chain links TRBV24-1 with TRBJ1-5; weak D call: TRBD1 (5 bases). Germline-derived CDR1 and CDR2 are KGHDR and SFDVKD. Deletions cut 4 bases from V and 6 bases from J, with 9 bases between. The CDR3 spans 13 residues. The CDR3 DNA follows: TGTGCCACCAGTGAAAGGGGAAGTCAGCCCCAGCATTTT. This sequence encodes CATSERGSQPQHF.

The J gene is TRBJ2-6, the V gene TRBV5-5; TRBD1 agrees at 8 bases. CDR3 length equals 19 residues. CDR1 and CDR2 (germline): SGHKS, YYEKEE (reference sequence). V lost 2 bases to trimming and J lost 0 bases; unmatched junction nucleotides: 10. In nucleotides, the CDR3 is TGTGCCAGCAGCTTTTCCGGGACAGGCCCGTACTCTGGGGCCAACGTCCTGACTTTC. It encodes CASSFSGTGPYSGANVLTF.

This clonotype has at least ten counts. J is TRBJ1-6 and V is TRBV27; 8 bases map to TRBD1. The CDR3 loop spans 18 amino acids. Germline lookup yields CDR1 MNHEY and CDR2 SMNVEV (reference sequence). Germline trimming cut 5 bases from V and 4 bases from J; bases unmatched to any gene: 13. CDR3 bases: TGTGCCAGCAGTACGAATTGGGTGGACAGGGAGTATAATTCACCCCTCCACTTT. The encoded protein is CASSTNWVDREYNSPLHF.

A few counts support this clonotype. The chain links TRBV12-3 or TRBV12-4 to TRBJ1-2; no clear D. Trimming removed 0 bases from V and 4 bases from J, with 6 bases in between. The CDR3 extends over 13 amino acids. The CDR3 coding sequence is TGTGCCAGCAGTTTAGCCCCCAGCTATGGCTACACCTTC. Translated: CASSLAPSYGYTF.

On this clonotype itself: A read error may be the cause here, since a much bigger clone is one base away. This chain links TRBV19 with TRBJ2-1; 7 bases agree with TRBD1. Unmatched junction bases numbered 10, after V lost 9 bases and J lost 8 bases. CDR1 LNHDA and CDR2 SQIVND come from the germline V gene (reference sequence). The CDR3 contains 13 residues. CDR3 amino acids: CASGQVSSDEQFF. In DNA form, the CDR3 reads TGTGCCAGCGGACAGGTATCTTCGGATGAGCAGTTCTTC. The variable domain in full, completed from reference TRBV19 and TRBJ2-1, reads DGGITQSPKYLFRKEGQNVTLSCEQNLNHDAMYWYRQDPGQGLRLIYYSQIVNDFQKGDIAEGYSVSREKKESFPLTVTSAQKNPTAFYLCASGQVSSDEQFFGPGTRLTVL.

This clonotype was seen repeatedly, ten times or more. This sequence joins TRBV20-1 and TRBJ2-3, with D possibly TRBD2 on 5 matching bases. CDR3 length: 15 amino acids. Trimming stripped 3 bases from V and 4 bases from J, with 17 bases between. CDR1 is DFQATT, CDR2 SNEGSKA, per germline (reference sequence). CDR3 sequence: CSARGVGTGSDTQYF. CDR3 nucleotides: TGCAGTGCTAGGGGCGTTGGCACGGGATCAGATACGCAGTATTTT.

This clonotype appeared many times. This chain connects TRBV4-2 to TRBJ2-5; no firm D call. The germline V and J ends were trimmed by 0 bases and 3 bases, with 14 bases remaining between them. The CDR3 is made up of 16 amino acids. The V gene's germline CDR1 is LGHNA and CDR2 YNFKEQ. The CDR3 nucleotides are TGTGCCAGCAGCCAAGATGATAAGACTTTTAAAGAGACCCAGTACTTC. Translating gives CASSQDDKTFKETQYF.

This clonotype occurred many times. The V gene is TRBV7-6, the J gene TRBJ2-7; 8 bases are a match to TRBD1. Germline V gene sequence: CDR1 SGHVS, CDR2 FNYEAQ. The CDR3 has 17 residues. The V segment lost 3 bases and the J segment 2 bases; nucleotides outside the gene matches: 12. CDR3 region: CASSFSPSGTGPYEQYF. The CDR3 region has the DNA TGTGCCAGCAGCTTTAGTCCTTCCGGGACAGGTCCCTACGAGCAGTACTTC.

The sample holds many counts of this clonotype. This chain's CDR3 is CASSPSGSTDTQYF. The CDR3 nucleotides read TGTGCCAGCAGCCCCTCCGGGAGCACAGATACGCAGTATTTT. V gene TRBV11-2 combines with J gene TRBJ2-3; D gene ambiguous. The germline V and J ends were trimmed by 5 bases and 0 bases, with 9 bases remaining between them. CDR1 is SGHAT and CDR2 is FQNNGV in the germline V gene. The CDR3 contains 14 residues.

There are a few counts of this clonotype. The chain joins TRBV7-9 to TRBJ1-1; D not certain. V was trimmed by 0 bases and J by 7 bases, leaving 15 bases between them. Germline V CDR1 and CDR2: SEHNR, FQNEAQ (reference sequence). The CDR3 totals 15 residues. CDR3: CASSLASVGSGEAFF. DNA of the CDR3: TGTGCCAGCAGCTTAGCCTCAGTGGGGTCGGGTGAAGCTTTCTTT.

This clonotype was detected only once. The chain recombines TRBV6-5 with TRBJ2-7; TRBD1 matches 11 bases. The V segment lost 0 bases and the J segment 6 bases; nucleotides outside the gene matches: 4. In germline, CDR1 is MNHEY, CDR2 SVGAGI. The CDR3 totals 15 residues. The CDR3 DNA is TGTGCCAGCAGTTACTCAGGGACAGGGGGGAGCGAGCAGTACTTC. It translates to CASSYSGTGGSEQYF.

This clonotype is large (0.1 to 1%) in the sample. This CDR3 is CSAQTVRGGGNQPQHF. As DNA, the CDR3 is TGCAGTGCCCAAACGGTCCGGGGAGGAGGCAATCAGCCCCAGCATTTT. V and J are TRBV20-1 and TRBJ1-5; D is undetermined. Per germline, CDR1 DFQATT and CDR2 SNEGSKA (reference sequence). The germline V and J ends were trimmed by 6 bases and 2 bases, with 20 bases remaining between them. This CDR3 region has 16 residues.

This clonotype was seen ten or more times. The rearrangement joins TRBV5-1 to TRBJ2-7; 7 bases align to TRBD1. Trimming took 0 bases from V and 4 from J; bases not matched to a gene: 7. The CDR3 extends over 15 amino acids. Looked up from germline, CDR1 is SGHRS and CDR2 is YFSETQ. The CDR3 spells CASSLGDRNGYEQYF. CDR3 bases: TGCGCCAGCAGCTTGGGGGACAGAAACGGGTACGAGCAGTACTTC.

This clonotype was found a few times. This chain uses TRBV30 with TRBJ1-1, with D perhaps TRBD1 (5 bases). The CDR3 totals 13 residues. Trimming removed 1 base from V and 2 bases from J, with 8 bases in between. Germline V CDR1 and CDR2: GTSNPN, SVGIG (reference sequence). The CDR3 spells CAWSAGANTEAFF. The CDR3 nucleotides read TGTGCCTGGAGTGCCGGGGCTAACACTGAAGCTTTCTTT.

This clonotype was recorded a few times. This sequence joins TRBV28 and TRBJ2-3; D possibly corresponds to TRBD2 (6 bases). The CDR3 covers 15 residues. Germline CDR1 is MDHEN and CDR2 is SYDVKM. V was pared by 6 bases and J by 2 bases, with 15 bases between. CDR3 in amino acids: CASRPLATATDTQYF. CDR3 coding DNA: TGTGCCAGCAGACCCCTAGCGACTGCCACAGATACGCAGTATTTT.

Ten or more counts support this clonotype. The chain links TRBV6-2 or TRBV6-3 to TRBJ2-5; D unresolved. This CDR3 contains 11 residues. Germline V gives CDR1 MNHEY, CDR2 SVGEGT. Deletions cut 8 bases from V and 4 bases from J, with 8 bases between. DNA of the CDR3: TGTGCCAGCTCGAATTCAGAGACCCAGTACTTC. Its protein product is CASSNSETQYF.

The chain employs TRBV7-3 and TRBJ1-2; a possible D gene is TRBD1 (5 bases). CDR1 SGHTA and CDR2 FQGTGA come from the germline V gene. V was clipped by 5 bases and J by 5 bases, with 18 bases between them. The CDR3 extends over 15 amino acids. The CDR3 region has the DNA TGTGCCAGCAGCCACTTTCGGAGCGGGGCGTATGGCTACACCTTC. It is translated as CASSHFRSGAYGYTF.

This clonotype was picked up a small number of times. This chain joins TRBV11-1 and TRBJ2-7, with 7 bases fitting TRBD2. The V and J ends lost 2 bases and 2 bases, in that order; junction bases with no gene match: 12. Germline values: CDR1 SGHAT, CDR2 FQDESV (reference sequence). CDR3 size: 17 residues. The CDR3 DNA follows: TGTGCCAGCAGCTTACTTTCGAGGACTAGGGCGCCCTACGAGCAGTACTTC. As protein: CASSLLSRTRAPYEQYF.

To note about this clonotype: A read error may be the cause here, since a much bigger clone is one base away. The V gene is TRBV14, the J gene TRBJ1-2; D not certain. The CDR3 has 13 amino acids. CDR1 is SGHDN and CDR2 is FVKESK in the germline V gene. CDR3 loop: CASSQDRRYGYIF. The CDR3 region has the DNA TGTGCCAGCAGCCAAGATAGAAGGTATGGCTACATCTTC.